The sequence of this T cell receptor beta chain was determined in a study of CD8 T cells in ankylosing spondylitis. This clonotype has more than one count but fewer than ten. Its antigen is unknown. Points from the study as a whole: A TCR beta motif of eight highly homologous variants appeared characteristic of ankylosing spondylitis blood.

The germline V gene encodes CDR1 MNHEY and CDR2 SMNVEV (reference sequence). Trimming pared 0 bases from V and 3 bases from J, leaving 12 bases between. The CDR3 spans 15 residues. Quantitative 5'-RACE with molecular barcodes was used to make the TCR beta libraries. TCRdb redid the calling of the 5' RACE reads with MiXCR, one entry per CDR3 protein. Counted here are 150,000 or so distinct CDR3 sequences, around 8.9% occurring once; the ten biggest clones make up approximately 16%. This TCR was recovered from a female donor with ankylosing spondylitis or in good health (not recorded which). Sequencing was performed on blood, either unsorted or a sorted T cell fraction (not recorded which). The rearrangement links TRBV27 to TRBJ2-7; a weak D match, TRBD2 (6 bases). The CDR3 is CASSLSASEIYEQYF. Here the CDR3 DNA reads TGTGCCAGCAGTTTATCGGCTAGCGAGATCTACGAGCAGTACTTC.